Following are 27 T cell receptor beta chains from one sample sequenced in a study of blood T cell repertoires in COVID-19. Sequenced by immunoSEQ multiplex PCR; TCRdb stores in-frame clones only, minus some. The sample lists approximately 200,000 clones, 86% occurring once. Sequencing used PBMCs or T cells enriched from blood (not recorded which). These receptors originate from a woman in her 30s who had been exposed to COVID-19.

The gene calls are TRBV28 and TRBJ1-3; no clear D gene. The V gene's germline CDR1 is MDHEN and CDR2 SYDVKM. The germline V and J ends were trimmed by 6 bases and 4 bases, with 10 bases remaining between them. The CDR3 has 13 amino acids. In nucleotides, the CDR3 is TGTGCCAGCAGGTCGGGAGGGGGAAACACCATATATTTT. This sequence encodes CASRSGGGNTIYF.

This clone was recorded once. The chain is built from TRBV6-6 and TRBJ1-2; TRBD1 matches 10 bases. The CDR3 totals 14 residues. Trimming cost V 7 bases and J 7 bases; bases outside gene matches: 9. Germline values: CDR1 MNHNY, CDR2 SVGAGI (reference sequence). Written as DNA, the CDR3 is TGTGCCAGCACCACGGGACAGGGGCTCATTGGCTACACCTTC. Its protein is CASTTGQGLIGYTF.

The J gene is TRBJ1-2, the V gene TRBV3-1 (or the pseudogene TRBV3-2); D ambiguous. Germline CDR1 reads LGHDT; CDR2 reads YNNKEL (reference sequence). The CDR3 totals 15 residues. V was cut by 1 base and J by 4 bases, with 13 bases left in between. CDR3: CASSQANGEAYGYTF. The DNA of the CDR3 is TGTGCCAGCAGCCAAGCCAATGGGGAGGCCTATGGCTACACCTTC.

The V and J genes are TRBV24-1 and TRBJ1-6; 8 bases are shared with TRBD1. CDR3 length equals 18 residues. Unmatched junction bases numbered 13, after V lost 3 bases and J lost 7 bases. Per the germline V gene, CDR1 is KGHDR and CDR2 is SFDVKD. The CDR3 sequence: CATSDPSFPTGGNSPLHF. In DNA form, the CDR3 reads TGTGCCACCAGTGATCCCTCCTTTCCCACAGGGGGGAATTCACCCCTCCACTTT.

The rearrangement joins TRBV30 to TRBJ2-2, with D perhaps TRBD2 (6 bases). The germline V gene has CDR1 GTSNPN and CDR2 SVGIG (reference sequence). The CDR3 contains 13 residues. The ends were cut back, 7 bases at V and 7 bases at J, with 16 bases in the middle. The CDR3 region is CAYRREQIGELFF. Written as DNA, the CDR3 is TGTGCCTACCGGCGGGAACAAATCGGGGAGCTGTTTTTT.

This clone was picked up one time. The chain carries TRBV29-1 and TRBJ1-2; tentative D call: TRBD1 (5 bases). This CDR3 is built from 10 residues. Trimming pared 4 bases from V and 8 bases from J, leaving 8 bases between. In germline, CDR1 is SQVTM, CDR2 ANQGSEA. CDR3 loop: CSVGGDGYTF. The CDR3 DNA reads TGCAGCGTTGGGGGGGACGGCTACACCTTC.

This chain links TRBV27 with TRBJ1-1; no firm D call. Germline CDR1 and CDR2: MNHEY and SMNVEV (reference sequence). This CDR3 is 14 amino acids long. Trimming pared 0 bases from V and 4 bases from J, leaving 9 bases between. The DNA of the CDR3 is TGTGCCAGCAGTTTATCTGCGCGGGGCACTGAAGCTTTCTTT. It translates to CASSLSARGTEAFF.

This clone has just a few counts. This chain links TRBV9 with TRBJ2-1, with D possibly matching TRBD2 (5 bases). The CDR3 runs to 13 residues. Germline V gene sequence: CDR1 SGDLS, CDR2 YYNGEE. The V gene lost 0 bases and the J gene lost 8 bases, with 9 bases spanning the gap. CDR3 sequence reads: CASSVASRDEQFF. The DNA of the CDR3 is TGTGCCAGCAGCGTAGCTAGCCGCGATGAGCAGTTCTTC. The variable domain in full, completed from reference TRBV9 and TRBJ2-1, reads DSGVTQTPKHLITATGQRVTLRCSPRSGDLSVYWYQQSLDQGLQFLIQYYNGEERAKGNILERFSAQQFPDLHSELNLSSLELGDSALYFCASSVASRDEQFFGPGTRLTVL.

The chain employs TRBV19 and TRBJ2-5, with 12 positions matching TRBD1. In germline, CDR1 is LNHDA, CDR2 SQIVND (reference sequence). Germline trimming cut 6 bases from V and 5 bases from J; bases unmatched to any gene: 4. The CDR3 contains 14 residues. For the CDR3, the DNA is TGTGCCAGTAGCGGGACAGGGGGCTGGGAGACCCAGTACTTC. This sequence encodes CASSGTGGWETQYF.

This chain connects TRBV18 to TRBJ2-7, with D perhaps TRBD2 (6 bases). The V gene's germline CDR1 is KGHSH and CDR2 LQKENI. The V and J ends lost 6 bases and 0 bases respectively, with 15 bases between them. This CDR3 region has 15 residues. CDR3 coding DNA: TGTGCCAGCTCGTCCGTAGCGGATTTCTCCTACGAGCAGTACTTC. This codes for CASSSVADFSYEQYF.

V and J are TRBV7-8 and TRBJ2-3; 12 nucleotides agree with TRBD2. The trim removed 2 bases at V and 4 bases at J, leaving 4 bases unmatched. This CDR3 has 16 amino acids. Germline V gene data show CDR1 as SGHVS and CDR2 as FQNEAQ. The CDR3 here is CASSLLLAGGSDTQYF. CDR3 nucleotide sequence: TGTGCCAGCAGCTTACTTCTAGCGGGGGGGTCAGATACGCAGTATTTT. The variable domain in full, completed from reference TRBV7-8 and TRBJ2-3, reads GAGVSQSPRYKVAKRGQDVALRCDPISGHVSLFWYQQALGQGPEFLTYFQNEAQLDKSGLPSDRFFAERPEGSVSTLKIQRTQQEDSAVYLCASSLLLAGGSDTQYFGPGTRLTVL.

CDR3 nucleotides: TGTGCCAGCAGCTTGGGACAGAGGGTAGAGGGCTACACCTTC. This gives the protein CASSLGQRVEGYTF. This chain connects TRBV7-2 to TRBJ1-2, with 7 bases aligning to TRBD1. Germline values: CDR1 SGHTA, CDR2 FQGNSA. With V trimmed by 3 bases and J by 8 bases, 9 bases remained unmatched. CDR3 length: 14 residues.

The chain combines TRBV5-1 with TRBJ1-2, with 7 bases lining up with TRBD1. Germline loops: CDR1 SGHRS, CDR2 YFSETQ. The CDR3 consists of 13 residues. The junction had 8 bases not matched to a gene; V was cut back by 4 bases and J by 8 bases. CDR3 protein: CASSSSGQSGYTF. The CDR3, as DNA: TGCGCCAGCAGCAGCTCGGGACAGTCGGGCTACACCTTC.

The J gene is TRBJ1-5, the V gene TRBV9, with D hard to call. The V end lost 1 base, the J end lost 6 bases, and 14 bases lay between the germline ends. The CDR3 consists of 15 residues. Germline V CDR1 and CDR2: SGDLS, YYNGEE. Written as DNA, the CDR3 is TGTGCCAGCAGCGTACGAAAGCCCGGGAGTCAGCCCCAGCATTTT. It codes for CASSVRKPGSQPQHF.

The V call is TRBV5-1, the J call TRBJ2-5, with D tentatively TRBD2 (6 bases). CDR1 is SGHRS, CDR2 YFSETQ, per germline. V gave up 1 base and J gave up 4 bases, with 11 bases separating them. The CDR3 contains 14 residues. CDR3 amino acids: CASSLPGVGETQYF. CDR3 bases: TGCGCCAGCAGCTTGCCGGGGGTCGGAGAGACCCAGTACTTC.

This clone was observed a handful of times. V and J are TRBV7-9 and TRBJ1-5; 11 bases agree with TRBD1. There are 16 residues in the CDR3. The J segment lost 0 bases and the V segment lost 5 bases, leaving 3 bases of the junction unmatched. CDR1 and CDR2 from the germline V gene are SEHNR and FQNEAQ (reference sequence). The CDR3 protein is CASSRTGGSSNQPQHF. The CDR3 DNA follows: TGTGCCAGCAGCCGGACAGGGGGCAGTAGCAATCAGCCCCAGCATTTT.

This CDR3 reads CAWTHGNSGNTIYF. The DNA for the CDR3 is TGTGCCTGGACCCACGGGAACTCTGGAAACACCATATATTTT. V is TRBV30 and J is TRBJ1-3, with no clear D. The CDR3 sequence is 14 residues long. Germline loops: CDR1 GTSNPN, CDR2 SVGIG (reference sequence). V lost 4 bases and J 0 bases, leaving 10 bases between the germline ends.

This rearrangement joins TRBV29-1 to TRBJ1-1; 8 bases agree with TRBD1. There are 17 residues in the CDR3. V gave up 0 bases and J gave up 0 bases; unmatched junction bases: 9. Germline lookup yields CDR1 SQVTM and CDR2 ANQGSEA. The CDR3 here is CSVEERRDRPMNTEAFF. The CDR3 bases are TGCAGCGTTGAAGAAAGACGGGACAGGCCCATGAACACTGAAGCTTTCTTT.

The chain joins TRBV5-1 to TRBJ1-2, with D perhaps matching TRBD1 (5 bases). The CDR3 spans 15 residues. Deletions cut 0 bases from V and 8 bases from J, with 17 bases between. From germline, CDR1 is SGHRS and CDR2 YFSETQ. The CDR3 DNA reads TGCGCCAGCAGCTTGGGACAGCCACCGGGTTTCGGCTACACCTTC. This translates into CASSLGQPPGFGYTF.

This chain connects TRBV7-2 to TRBJ2-3; D possibly corresponds to TRBD1 (6 bases). Looked up from germline, CDR1 is SGHTA and CDR2 is FQGNSA. Trimming pared 2 bases from V and 2 bases from J, leaving 11 bases between. The CDR3 runs to 15 residues. The CDR3 DNA follows: TGTGCCAGCAGCTTAATGACAGGAAACACAGATACGCAGTATTTT. It codes for CASSLMTGNTDTQYF. The full variable domain, its missing parts supplied by reference TRBV7-2 and TRBJ2-3, is GAGVSQSPSNKVTEKGKDVELRCDPISGHTALYWYRQSLGQGLEFLIYFQGNSAPDKSGLPSDRFSAERTGGSVSTLTIQRTQQEDSAVYLCASSLMTGNTDTQYFGPGTRLTVL.

The chain is built from TRBV4-2 and TRBJ2-3; no firm D call. The CDR3 covers 13 residues. Trimming shortened V by 4 bases and J by 4 bases, and 9 bases separated the two germline ends. The V gene's germline CDR1 is LGHNA and CDR2 YNFKEQ. Here the CDR3 reads CASSPSEADTQYF. CDR3 nucleotide sequence: TGTGCCAGCAGCCCAAGCGAGGCAGATACGCAGTATTTT.

The chain is built from TRBV5-1 and TRBJ1-1; D uncertain. Germline CDR1 is SGHRS and CDR2 is YFSETQ. The V end was cut by 3 bases, the J end by 0 bases, with 9 bases between. This CDR3 is built from 14 residues. DNA for the CDR3: TGCGCCAGCAGCTGGCAGTACATGAACACTGAAGCTTTCTTT. Its protein product is CASSWQYMNTEAFF.

Only a few counts were recorded for this clone. This chain links TRBV29-1 with TRBJ1-5, with D perhaps matching TRBD1 (6 bases). V dropped 4 bases and J dropped 2 bases, with 9 bases sitting between them. The CDR3 length is 13 residues. Germline assignment: CDR1 SQVTM and CDR2 ANQGSEA. The CDR3 region is CSVGGGGNQPQHF. The CDR3 bases are TGCAGCGTTGGGGGGGGCGGCAATCAGCCCCAGCATTTT. Looking up the rest from reference TRBV29-1 and TRBJ1-5 gives the full variable domain: SAVISQKPSRDICQRGTSLTIQCQVDSQVTMMFWYRQQPGQSLTLIATANQGSEATYESGFVIDKFPISRPNLTFSTLTVSNMSPEDSSIYLCSVGGGGNQPQHFGDGTRLSIL.

The CDR3 DNA reads TGCAGTGCTAGCTCGCGGGATACGCAGTATTTT. Translating it yields CSASSRDTQYF. The V call is TRBV20-1, the J call TRBJ2-3; D unclear. This CDR3 has 11 amino acids. Trimming cost V 3 bases and J 6 bases, with 7 bases left between them. Germline values: CDR1 DFQATT, CDR2 SNEGSKA (reference sequence).

The V gene is TRBV7-2, the J gene TRBJ1-5; a possible D gene is TRBD1 (6 bases). Trimming pared 5 bases from V and 8 bases from J, leaving 25 bases between. CDR3 length equals 17 residues. Germline CDR1 reads SGHTA; CDR2 reads FQGNSA. CDR3: CASSLRGDALGAEPQHF. Written as DNA, the CDR3 is TGTGCCAGCAGCCTCAGGGGTGACGCGTTGGGCGCGGAGCCCCAGCATTTT. Complete variable domain (other parts from reference TRBV7-2 and TRBJ1-5): GAGVSQSPSNKVTEKGKDVELRCDPISGHTALYWYRQSLGQGLEFLIYFQGNSAPDKSGLPSDRFSAERTGGSVSTLTIQRTQQEDSAVYLCASSLRGDALGAEPQHFGDGTRLSIL.

This chain connects TRBV13 to TRBJ2-1; TRBD1 agrees at 11 bases. The germline V gene encodes CDR1 PRHDT and CDR2 FYEKMQ (reference sequence). The ends lost 9 bases at V and 7 bases at J; junction bases unmatched: 5. CDR3 length equals 13 residues. CDR3 sequence: CASTGTGGNEQFF. The CDR3, as DNA: TGTGCCAGTACCGGGACAGGGGGAAATGAGCAGTTCTTC.

The chain employs TRBV9 and TRBJ1-1; TRBD1 is a possible D gene (5 bases). Trimming took 0 bases from V and 6 from J, leaving 15 bases between them. There are 15 residues in the CDR3. Germline V gene sequence: CDR1 SGDLS, CDR2 YYNGEE. This CDR3 reads CASSVEQVPWSEAFF. The CDR3 DNA is TGTGCCAGCAGCGTAGAACAGGTCCCTTGGTCTGAAGCTTTCTTT.